This T cell receptor (beta chain) was sequenced during a study of T-cell reconstitution after alpha-beta-depleted transplantation in children (dated by TCRdb to about 2016). Background for the entire study: The study quantitatively tracked T-cell immune reconstitution after TCRalphabeta/CD19-depleted allogeneic hematopoietic cell transplantation in children using TCR repertoire profiling. Study-wide conclusions, independent of this receptor: The frequencies of hyperexpanded clones fell over the following months, and after one year, T-cell counts and TCRbeta diversity were mostly attributed to newly produced T cells. The apparently early alphabetaT-cell count recovery about two months after transplant was reportedly dependent on only several hundred rapidly expanded clones derived from non-depleted graft cells. In some patients, high TCRbeta diversity at day 60 was attributed to recipient T cells and intrathymic progenitors that had survived conditioning.

The table lists this clonotype with a count of one. The antigen it recognizes is unknown. No much larger clone exists at a distance of one base, and base qualities are not known. Trimming removed 1 base from V and 0 bases from J, leaving 4 bases between the germline ends. Measured from the cysteine to the phenylalanine, the CDR3 is 13 residues long. The kept DNA is CDR3 alone, 39 bases in frame from the first base. Via the germline V gene (reference sequence), CDR1 is LGHDT and CDR2 YNNKEL. The treatment or condition label corresponds to: allogeneic hematopoietic cell transplantation with graft depleted of TCRalphabeta T cells and CD19 B cells. The transplant recipients were children given TCRalphabeta/CD19-depleted allogeneic hematopoietic cell grafts. Receptors were amplified or captured by PCR. The instrument was an Illumina HiSeq 2500. To normalize quantification of the TCRbeta repertoire, the TCR libraries were built with molecular barcoding that relied on unique molecular identifiers. Starting from the raw public reads, TCRdb applied fastp trimming at Q25, assembled clones with MiXCR and retained in-frame beta chains. Every distinct CDR3 protein forms one entry, paired with its most common genes and DNA. The sample has about 980,000 distinct CDR3 sequences on record, around 30% of them singletons. The ten largest clones add up to around 30% of the sample.

The sequence joins TRBV3-1 to TRBJ2-7, with the D gene too uncertain to name. The source is a boy younger than two who had a stem cell transplant for SCID, so the T cells may come from the graft donor. The source was PBMCs, mostly from graft donor cells, collected 360 days after TCRalphabeta/CD19-depleted stem cell transplant. CDR3 protein: CASSQGNSYEQYF. The bases read TGTGCCAGCAGCCAAGGCAACTCCTACGAGCAGTACTTC.